This T cell receptor beta chain was documented in a study of identical twins. Study-level results: Modelling underestimated the level of out-of-frame TCR alpha sharing observed in monozygotic twins. Out-of-frame alpha sequences shared by twins were enriched for low generation probability.

Ten or more counts support this clonotype. Its antigen is as yet unknown. A universal primer site arose from template switching, and cDNA bore unique molecular identifiers. TCRdb ran MiXCR on the 5' RACE reads and lists one entry per CDR3 protein. The table lists around 250,000 distinct CDR3 sequences, 7% of them singletons, with under 4% in the top ten. Germline V CDR1 and CDR2: MNHEY, SVGAGI. Trimming pared 3 bases from V and 6 bases from J, leaving 17 bases between. The CDR3 runs to 15 residues. In addition, the sample was reused for a study of yellow fever vaccine responses in identical twins.

The receptor's source is a woman aged 18-30 years in good health. Material: memory (CD45RO+) T cells sorted from blood. This chain joins TRBV6-5 and TRBJ1-2; the D is unclear. CDR3 DNA: TGTGCCAGCAGTTATGGTGGCAATTCTATTAATGGCTACACCTTC. Translating it yields CASSYGGNSINGYTF.